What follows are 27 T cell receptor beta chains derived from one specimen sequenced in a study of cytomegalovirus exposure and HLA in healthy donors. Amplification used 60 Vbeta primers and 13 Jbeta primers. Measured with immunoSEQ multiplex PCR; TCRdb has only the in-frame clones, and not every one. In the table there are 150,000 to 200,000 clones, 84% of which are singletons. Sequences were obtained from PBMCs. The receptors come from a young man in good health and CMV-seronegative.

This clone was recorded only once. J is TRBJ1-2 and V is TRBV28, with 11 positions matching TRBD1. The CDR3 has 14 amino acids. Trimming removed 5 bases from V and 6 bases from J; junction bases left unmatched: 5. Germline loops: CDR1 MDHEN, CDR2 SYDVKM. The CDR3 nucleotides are TGTGCCAGCAGTGGGGACAGGGGGAGGGATGGCTACACCTTC. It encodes CASSGDRGRDGYTF.

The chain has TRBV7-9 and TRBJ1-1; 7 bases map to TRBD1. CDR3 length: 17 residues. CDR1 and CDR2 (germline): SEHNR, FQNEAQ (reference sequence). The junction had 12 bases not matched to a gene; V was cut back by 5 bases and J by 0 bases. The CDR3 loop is CASSRITGESVNTEAFF. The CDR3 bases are TGTGCCAGCAGCCGGATAACAGGGGAAAGTGTGAACACTGAAGCTTTCTTT.

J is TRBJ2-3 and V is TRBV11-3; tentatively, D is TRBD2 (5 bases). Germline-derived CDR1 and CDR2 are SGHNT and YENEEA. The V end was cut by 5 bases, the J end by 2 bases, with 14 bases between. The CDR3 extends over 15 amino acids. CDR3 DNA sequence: TGTGCCAGCAGCCTCGGCGGACTTCTCACAGATACGCAGTATTTT. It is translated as CASSLGGLLTDTQYF.

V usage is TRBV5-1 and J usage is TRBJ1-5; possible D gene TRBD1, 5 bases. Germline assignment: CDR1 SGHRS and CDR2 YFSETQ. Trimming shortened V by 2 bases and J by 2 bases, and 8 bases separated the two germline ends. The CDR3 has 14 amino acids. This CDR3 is CASSFDSRNQPQHF. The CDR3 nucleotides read TGCGCCAGCAGCTTTGACAGTCGCAATCAGCCCCAGCATTTT.

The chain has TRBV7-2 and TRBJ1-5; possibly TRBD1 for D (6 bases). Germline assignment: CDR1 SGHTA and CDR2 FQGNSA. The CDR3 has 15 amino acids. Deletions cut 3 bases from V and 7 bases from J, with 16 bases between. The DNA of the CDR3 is TGTGCCAGCAGCTTTAACAGGGCCGGTGAGCAGCCCCAGCATTTT. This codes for CASSFNRAGEQPQHF.

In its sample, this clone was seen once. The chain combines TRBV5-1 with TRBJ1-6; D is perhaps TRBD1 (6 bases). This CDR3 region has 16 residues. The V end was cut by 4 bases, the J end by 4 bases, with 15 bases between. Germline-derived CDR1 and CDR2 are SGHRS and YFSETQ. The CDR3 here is CASSLQQGSYNSPLHF. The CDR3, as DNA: TGCGCCAGCAGCCTCCAACAGGGTTCGTATAATTCACCCCTCCACTTT.

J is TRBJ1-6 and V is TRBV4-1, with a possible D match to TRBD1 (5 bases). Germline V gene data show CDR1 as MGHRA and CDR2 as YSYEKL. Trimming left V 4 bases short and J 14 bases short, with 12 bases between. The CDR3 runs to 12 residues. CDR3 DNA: TGCGCCAGCAGCCTCCCCTGGGGGGCCCTCCACTTT. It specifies CASSLPWGALHF.

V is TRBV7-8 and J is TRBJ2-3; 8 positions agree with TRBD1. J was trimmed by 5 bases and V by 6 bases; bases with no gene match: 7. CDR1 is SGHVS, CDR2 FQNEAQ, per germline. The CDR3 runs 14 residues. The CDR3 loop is CASRLQGEVDTQYF. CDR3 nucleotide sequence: TGTGCCAGCAGACTACAGGGGGAGGTAGATACGCAGTATTTT.

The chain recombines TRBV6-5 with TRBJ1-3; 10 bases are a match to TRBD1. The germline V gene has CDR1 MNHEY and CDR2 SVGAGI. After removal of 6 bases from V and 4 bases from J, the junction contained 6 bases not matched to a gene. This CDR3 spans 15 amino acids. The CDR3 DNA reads TGTGCCAGCAGGACCGGGACAGGGGCCGGAAACACCATATATTTT. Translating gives CASRTGTGAGNTIYF.

In DNA form, the CDR3 reads TGTGCCAGCAGCTTAGCAGGGGATAACTATGGCTACACCTTC. This codes for CASSLAGDNYGYTF. The chain recombines TRBV11-2 with TRBJ1-2, with D possibly TRBD1 on 6 matching bases. Germline CDR1 reads SGHAT; CDR2 reads FQNNGV. V was cut by 1 base and J by 1 base, with 7 bases left in between. This CDR3 contains 14 residues.

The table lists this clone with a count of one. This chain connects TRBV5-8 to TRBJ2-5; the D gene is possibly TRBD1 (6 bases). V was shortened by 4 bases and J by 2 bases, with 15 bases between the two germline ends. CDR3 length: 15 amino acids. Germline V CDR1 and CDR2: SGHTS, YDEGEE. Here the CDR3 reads CASSTDRTVQETQYF. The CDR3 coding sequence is TGTGCCAGCAGCACCGACAGGACCGTTCAAGAGACCCAGTACTTC.

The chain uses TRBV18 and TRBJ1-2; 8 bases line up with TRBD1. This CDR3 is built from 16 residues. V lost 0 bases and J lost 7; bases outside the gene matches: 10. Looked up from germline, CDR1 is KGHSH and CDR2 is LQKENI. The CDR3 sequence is CASSPPSGQVFTGYTF. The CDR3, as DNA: TGTGCCAGCTCACCACCGTCGGGACAGGTTTTTACTGGCTACACCTTC.

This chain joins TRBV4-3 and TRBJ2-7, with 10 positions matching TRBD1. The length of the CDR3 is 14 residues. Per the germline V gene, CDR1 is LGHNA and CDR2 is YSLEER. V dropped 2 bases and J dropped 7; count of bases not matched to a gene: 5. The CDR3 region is CASSQRQGADEQYF. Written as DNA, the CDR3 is TGCGCCAGCAGCCAACGACAGGGGGCGGATGAGCAGTACTTC.

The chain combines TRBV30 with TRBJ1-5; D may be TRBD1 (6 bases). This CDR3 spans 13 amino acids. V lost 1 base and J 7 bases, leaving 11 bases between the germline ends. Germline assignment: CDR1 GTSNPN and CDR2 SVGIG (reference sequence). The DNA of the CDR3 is TGTGCCTGGAGTGAAGGCAGGGGCCAGCCCCAGCATTTT. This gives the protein CAWSEGRGQPQHF. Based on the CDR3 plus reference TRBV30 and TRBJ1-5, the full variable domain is SQTIHQWPATLVQPVGSPLSLECTVEGTSNPNLYWYRQAAGRGLQLLFYSVGIGQISSEVPQNLSASRPQDRQFILSSKKLLLSDSGFYLCAWSEGRGQPQHFGDGTRLSIL.

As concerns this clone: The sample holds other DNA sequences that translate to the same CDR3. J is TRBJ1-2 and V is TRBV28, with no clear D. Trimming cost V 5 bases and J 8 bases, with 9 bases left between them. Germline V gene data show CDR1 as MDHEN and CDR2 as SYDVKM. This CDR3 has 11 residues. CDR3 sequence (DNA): TGTGCCAGCAGTCTCCGAGGAGGCTACACCTTC. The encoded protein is CASSLRGGYTF.

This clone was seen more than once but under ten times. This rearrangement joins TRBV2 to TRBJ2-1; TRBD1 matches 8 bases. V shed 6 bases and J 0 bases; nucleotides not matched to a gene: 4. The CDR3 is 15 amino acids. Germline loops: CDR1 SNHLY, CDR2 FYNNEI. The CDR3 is CASSRDRSSYNEQFF. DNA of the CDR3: TGTGCCAGCAGCCGGGACAGGAGCTCCTACAATGAGCAGTTCTTC.

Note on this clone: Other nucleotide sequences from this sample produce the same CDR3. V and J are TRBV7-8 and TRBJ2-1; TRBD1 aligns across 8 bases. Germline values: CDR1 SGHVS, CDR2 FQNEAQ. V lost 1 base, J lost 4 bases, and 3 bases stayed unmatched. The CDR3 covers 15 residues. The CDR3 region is CASSLGTGQYNEQFF. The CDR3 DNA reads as TGTGCCAGCAGCTTAGGGACAGGGCAATACAATGAGCAGTTCTTC.

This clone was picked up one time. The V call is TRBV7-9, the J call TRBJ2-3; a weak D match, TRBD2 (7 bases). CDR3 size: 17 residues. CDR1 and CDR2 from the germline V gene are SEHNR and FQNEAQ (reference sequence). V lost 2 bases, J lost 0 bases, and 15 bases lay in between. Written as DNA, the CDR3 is TGTGCCAGCAGCTTATGGGGGGGCGGGAGAAGCACAGATACGCAGTATTTT. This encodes CASSLWGGGRSTDTQYF. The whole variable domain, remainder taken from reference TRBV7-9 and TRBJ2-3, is DTGVSQNPRHKITKRGQNVTFRCDPISEHNRLYWYRQTLGQGPEFLTYFQNEAQLEKSRLLSDRFSAERPKGSFSTLEIQRTEQGDSAMYLCASSLWGGGRSTDTQYFGPGTRLTVL.

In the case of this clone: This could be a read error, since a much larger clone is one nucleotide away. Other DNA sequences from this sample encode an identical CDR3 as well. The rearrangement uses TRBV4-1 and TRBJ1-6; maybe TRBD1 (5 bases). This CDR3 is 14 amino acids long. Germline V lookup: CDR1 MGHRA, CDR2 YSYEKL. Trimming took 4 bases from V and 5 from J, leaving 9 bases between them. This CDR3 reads CASSPGIDNSPLHF. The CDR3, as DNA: TGCGCCAGCAGCCCAGGGATTGATAATTCACCCCTCCACTTT.

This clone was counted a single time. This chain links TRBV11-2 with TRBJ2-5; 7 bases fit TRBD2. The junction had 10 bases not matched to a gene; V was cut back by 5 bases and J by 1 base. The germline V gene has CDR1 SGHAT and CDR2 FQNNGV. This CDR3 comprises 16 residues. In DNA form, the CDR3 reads TGTGCCAGCAGCCCCCCCAGCGGGAAAGCCCAAGAGACCCAGTACTTC. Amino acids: CASSPPSGKAQETQYF.

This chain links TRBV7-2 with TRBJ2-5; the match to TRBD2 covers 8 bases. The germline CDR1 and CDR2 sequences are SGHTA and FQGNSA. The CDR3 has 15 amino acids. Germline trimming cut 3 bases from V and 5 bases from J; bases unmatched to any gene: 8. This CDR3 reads CASSLTSESLETQYF. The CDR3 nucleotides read TGTGCCAGCAGCTTGACTAGCGAGTCGCTGGAGACCCAGTACTTC.

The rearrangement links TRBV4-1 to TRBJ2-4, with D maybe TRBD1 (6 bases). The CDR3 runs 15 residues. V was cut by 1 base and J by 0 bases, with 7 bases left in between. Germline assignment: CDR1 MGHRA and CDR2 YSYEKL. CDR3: CASSQGGLAKNIQYF. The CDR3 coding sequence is TGCGCCAGCAGCCAAGGGGGGCTAGCCAAAAACATTCAGTACTTC.

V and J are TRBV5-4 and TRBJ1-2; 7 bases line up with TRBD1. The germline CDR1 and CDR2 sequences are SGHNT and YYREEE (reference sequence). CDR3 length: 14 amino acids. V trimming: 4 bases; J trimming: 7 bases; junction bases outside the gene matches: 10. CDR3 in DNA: TGTGCCAGCAGCCTGGGACAGCAAGAATTTGGCTACACCTTC. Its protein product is CASSLGQQEFGYTF.

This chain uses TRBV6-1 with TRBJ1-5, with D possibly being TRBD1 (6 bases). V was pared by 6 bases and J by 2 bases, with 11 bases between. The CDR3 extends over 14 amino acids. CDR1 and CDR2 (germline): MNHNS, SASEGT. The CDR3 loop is CASRLQGGNQPQHF. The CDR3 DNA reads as TGTGCCAGCAGGTTACAGGGCGGCAATCAGCCCCAGCATTTT.

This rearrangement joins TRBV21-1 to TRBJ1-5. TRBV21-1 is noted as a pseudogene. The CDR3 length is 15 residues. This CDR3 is CARPRERQSNQPQHF. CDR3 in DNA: TGTGCCCGACCCCGGGAACGGCAAAGCAATCAGCCCCAGCATTTT.

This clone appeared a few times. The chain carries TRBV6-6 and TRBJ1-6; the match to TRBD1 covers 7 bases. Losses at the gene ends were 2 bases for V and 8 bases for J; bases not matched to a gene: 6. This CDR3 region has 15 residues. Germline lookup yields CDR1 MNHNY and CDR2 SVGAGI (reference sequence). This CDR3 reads CASSYNRGRDSPLHF. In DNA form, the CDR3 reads TGTGCCAGCAGTTACAACAGGGGACGGGATTCACCCCTCCACTTT.

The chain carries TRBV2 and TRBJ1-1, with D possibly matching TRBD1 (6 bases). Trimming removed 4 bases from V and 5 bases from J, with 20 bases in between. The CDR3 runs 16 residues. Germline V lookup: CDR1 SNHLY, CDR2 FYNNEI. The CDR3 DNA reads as TGTGCCAGCAGTGGTGGGGGCCTCGTGACGGGGACTGAAGCTTTCTTT. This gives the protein CASSGGGLVTGTEAFF.